This TCR beta chain was sequenced for a study of type 1 regulatory T cells. On the study more broadly: An in vitro protocol generated T-allo10, a Tr1-enriched, alloantigen-specific CD4 T cell product.

TCRdb called the reads again in MiXCR, with one record for every CDR3 protein. The profile shows about 68,000 distinct CDR3 sequences, 55% to 80% of them singletons. Concerning this clonotype: What it binds is unknown.

T-allo10 cells from the graft donor were described as anergic, host-alloantigen-specific, and alloantigen-specific suppressors. J gave up 0 bases and V 4 bases, and 3 bases lay outside the gene matches. CDR3 length: 15 residues. Per germline, CDR1 DFQATT and CDR2 SNEGSKA (reference sequence). V gene TRBV20-1 combines with J gene TRBJ2-3, with 11 nucleotides matching TRBD2. Source material: cultured T cells, either the whole culture or a sorted T cell fraction (not recorded which). Sample subset: Tr1-enriched cell product generated in vitro against host alloantigens. The clonotype originates from a human donor in good health. The DNA of the CDR3 is TGCAGTGCTACCCGGACTAGCGGGAGCACAGATACGCAGTATTTT. Its protein is CSATRTSGSTDTQYF.